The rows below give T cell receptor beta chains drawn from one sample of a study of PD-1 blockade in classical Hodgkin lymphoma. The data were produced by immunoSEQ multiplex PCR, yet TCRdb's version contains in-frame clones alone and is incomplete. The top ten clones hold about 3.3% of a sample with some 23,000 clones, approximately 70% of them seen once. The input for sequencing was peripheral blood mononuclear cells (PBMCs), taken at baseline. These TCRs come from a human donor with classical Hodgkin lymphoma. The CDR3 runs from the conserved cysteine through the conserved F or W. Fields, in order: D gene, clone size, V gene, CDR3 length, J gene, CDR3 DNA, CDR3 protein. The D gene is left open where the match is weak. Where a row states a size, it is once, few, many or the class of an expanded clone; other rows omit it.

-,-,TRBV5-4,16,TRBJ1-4,TGTGCCAGCAGCTACGACATGGGGGCTCCTAATGAAAAACTGTTTTTT,CASSYDMGAPNEKLFF
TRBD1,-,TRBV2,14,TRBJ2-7,TGTGCCAGCAGAGACAGGGTTGGGTCCTACGAGCAGTACTTC,CASRDRVGSYEQYF
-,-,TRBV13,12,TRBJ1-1,TGTGCCAGCAGCCTGGGGGCGTCTGAAGCTTTCTTT,CASSLGASEAFF
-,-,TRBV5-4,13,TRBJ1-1,TGTGCCAGCAGTGGCGCGGGGAACACTGAAGCTTTCTTT,CASSGAGNTEAFF
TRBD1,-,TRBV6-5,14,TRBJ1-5,TGTGCCAGCAGGAGACAGGGGTGGGATCAGCCCCAGCATTTT,CASRRQGWDQPQHF
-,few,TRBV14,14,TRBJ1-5,TGTGCCAGCAGCCATGGAGGGCGGCGGGAGCCCCAGCATTTT,CASSHGGRREPQHF
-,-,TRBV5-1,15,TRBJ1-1,TGCGCCAGCAGCTTGGATCGGGGGGGAGATACTGAAGCTTTCTTT,CASSLDRGGDTEAFF
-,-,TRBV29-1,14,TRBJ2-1,TGCAGCGTTGACCGGAAGAGGGTTCCAGGTGAGCAGTTCTTC,CSVDRKRVPGEQFF
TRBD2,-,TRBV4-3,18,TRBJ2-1,TGCGCCAGCAGCCACTCGCCCTCTAGCGGGGGGGCCTACAATGAGCAGTTCTTC,CASSHSPSSGGAYNEQFF
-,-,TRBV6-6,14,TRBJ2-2,TGTGCCAGCAGGAAGACGGAGAGCACCGGGGAGCTGTTTTTT,CASRKTESTGELFF
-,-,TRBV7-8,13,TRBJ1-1,TGTGCCAGCAGCCCCCGATTGAACACTGAAGCTTTCTTT,CASSPRLNTEAFF
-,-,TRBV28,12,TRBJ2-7,TGTGCCAGCAGCCCCGACCGCTACGAGCAGTACTTC,CASSPDRYEQYF
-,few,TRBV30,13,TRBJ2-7,TGTGCCTGGAGTGTACTACAGACCTACGAGCAGTACTTC,CAWSVLQTYEQYF
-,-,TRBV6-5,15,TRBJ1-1,TGTGCCAGCAGTTACGCAGGGTCAGGCTACACTGAAGCTTTCTTT,CASSYAGSGYTEAFF
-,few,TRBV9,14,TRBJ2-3,TGTGCCAGCTCAAGGACGACTAGCACAGATACGCAGTATTTT,CASSRTTSTDTQYF
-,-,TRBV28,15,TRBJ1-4,TGTGCCAGCAGTTTACGTTCCGGGTTGGGTGAAAAACTGTTTTTT,CASSLRSGLGEKLFF
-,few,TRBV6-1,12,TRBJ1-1,TGTGCCAGCAGTGAAAGGTGGGGGGAAGCTTTCTTT,CASSERWGEAFF
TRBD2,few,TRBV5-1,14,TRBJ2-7,TGCGCCAGCAGTAGGGCTAGCGGGGGTTACGAGCAGTACTTC,CASSRASGGYEQYF
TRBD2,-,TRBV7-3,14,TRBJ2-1,TGTGCCAGCAGTCTAGCGGGGGGCCACAATGAGCAGTTCTTC,CASSLAGGHNEQFF
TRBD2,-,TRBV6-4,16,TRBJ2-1,TGTGCCAGCAGTGTTTCTAGCGGGGGGCTGTACAATGAGCAGTTCTTC,CASSVSSGGLYNEQFF
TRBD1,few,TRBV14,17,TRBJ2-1,TGTGCCAGCAGCCGTGAAACAGGGGGTGTTTGGGCCAATGAGCAGTTCTTC,CASSRETGGVWANEQFF
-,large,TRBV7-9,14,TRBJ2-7,TGTGCCAGCAGCTTAGACGAAAAGGTCCACGAGCAGTACTTC,CASSLDEKVHEQYF
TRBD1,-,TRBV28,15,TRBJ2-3,TGTGCCAGCAGTTTATACAGGGGGCCGACAGATACGCAGTATTTT,CASSLYRGPTDTQYF
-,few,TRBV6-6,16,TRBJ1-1,TGTGCCAGCACCCCCCACCTGCAAGGGATGAACACTGAAGCTTTCTTT,CASTPHLQGMNTEAFF
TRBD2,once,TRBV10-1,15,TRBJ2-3,TGCGCCAGCGCGAGACTAGCGGGGTTGACAGATACGCAGTATTTT,CASARLAGLTDTQYF
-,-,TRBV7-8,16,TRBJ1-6,TGTGCCAGCCGCCCCAGGGGCCCATCCTATAATTCACCCCTCCACTTT,CASRPRGPSYNSPLHF
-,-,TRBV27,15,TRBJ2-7,TGTGCCAGCAGTTTGAGGGGGGACACGACCTACGAGCAGTACTTC,CASSLRGDTTYEQYF
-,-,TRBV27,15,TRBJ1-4,TGTGCCAGCAGTTTATCCCTCGCAACTAATGAAAAACTGTTTTTT,CASSLSLATNEKLFF
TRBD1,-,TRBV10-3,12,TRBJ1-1,TGTGCCACCCAGGGGGGACCAACTGAAGCTTTCTTT,CATQGGPTEAFF
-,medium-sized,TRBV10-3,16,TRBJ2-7,TGTGCCATCAGCGAAACCCAGGGGAGGTCACCCTACGAGCAGTACTTC,CAISETQGRSPYEQYF
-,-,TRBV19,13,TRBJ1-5,TGTGCCAGTACCCAGGGCCAGGGGCAGCCCCAGCATTTT,CASTQGQGQPQHF
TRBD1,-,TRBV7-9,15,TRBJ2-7,TGTGCCAGCAGCCCAGTCCGGGACAGGGGATACGAGCAGTACTTC,CASSPVRDRGYEQYF
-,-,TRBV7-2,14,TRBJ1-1,TGTGCCAGCAGCACCAGACAGGAGGGAACTGAAGCTTTCTTT,CASSTRQEGTEAFF
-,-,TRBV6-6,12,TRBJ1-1,TGTGCCAGCCAATACGGAACAACTGAAGCTTTCTTT,CASQYGTTEAFF
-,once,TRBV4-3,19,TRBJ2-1,TGCGCCAGCTGGTGGGGTTGGCGGCTTGGGTGCTCGCCTTACAATGAGCAGTTCTTC,CASWWGWRLGCSPYNEQFF
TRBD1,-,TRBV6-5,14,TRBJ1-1,TGTGCCAGCATTACCGCAGGGGGCGAGGGTGAAGCTTTCTTT,CASITAGGEGEAFF
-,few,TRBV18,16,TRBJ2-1,TGTGCCAGCTCACCGGGGGCTAGCGGTTACTACAATGAGCAGTTCTTC,CASSPGASGYYNEQFF